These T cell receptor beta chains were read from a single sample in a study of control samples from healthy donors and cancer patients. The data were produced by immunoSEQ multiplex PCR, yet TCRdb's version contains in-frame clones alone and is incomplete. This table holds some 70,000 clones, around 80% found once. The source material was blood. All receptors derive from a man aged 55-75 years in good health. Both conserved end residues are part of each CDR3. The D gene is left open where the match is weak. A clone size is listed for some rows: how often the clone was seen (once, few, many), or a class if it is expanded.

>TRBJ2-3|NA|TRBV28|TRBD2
CASTRIAGGRGVTDTQYF
TGTGCCAGCACCCGAATAGCGGGAGGGCGCGGGGTCACAGATACGCAGTATTTT
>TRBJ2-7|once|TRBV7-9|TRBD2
CASSPSGGSGTYEQYF
TGTGCCAGCAGCCCCTCGGGGGGTAGCGGGACCTACGAGCAGTACTTC
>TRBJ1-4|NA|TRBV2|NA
CASSEKLGFGLFF
TGTGCCAGCAGTGAAAAATTAGGGTTTGGGCTGTTTTTT
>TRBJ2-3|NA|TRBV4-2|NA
CASSQVDQGTGTDTQYF
TGTGCCAGCAGCCAAGTTGATCAGGGAACTGGCACAGATACGCAGTATTTT
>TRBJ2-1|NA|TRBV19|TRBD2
CASSDGSSGRAEQFF
TGTGCCAGTAGCGACGGGTCTAGCGGGAGGGCTGAGCAGTTCTTC
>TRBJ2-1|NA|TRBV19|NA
CATRSGDEQFF
TGTGCCACACGTAGCGGCGATGAGCAGTTCTTC
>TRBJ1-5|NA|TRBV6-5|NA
CASHGYRAVGQPQHF
TGTGCCAGCCACGGATACAGGGCGGTAGGTCAGCCCCAGCATTTT
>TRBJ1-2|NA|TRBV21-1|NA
CATDGCYGYTF
TGTGCCACGGACGGGTGCTATGGCTACACCTTC
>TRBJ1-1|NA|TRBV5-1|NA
CASSFILNTEAFF
TGCGCCAGCAGCTTTATCTTGAACACTGAAGCTTTCTTT
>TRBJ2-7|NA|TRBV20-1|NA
CSARADYEQYF
TGCAGTGCTAGAGCTGACTACGAGCAGTACTTC
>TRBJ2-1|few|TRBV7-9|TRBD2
CASSLSASGRAEQFF
TGTGCCAGCAGCTTATCAGCTAGCGGGAGGGCCGAGCAGTTCTTC
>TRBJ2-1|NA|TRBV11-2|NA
CASTPSIDEQFF
TGTGCCAGCACCCCATCTATCGATGAGCAGTTCTTC
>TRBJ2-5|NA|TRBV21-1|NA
CASRVKGLETQYF
TGTGCCAGCAGGGTGAAGGGGCTGGAGACCCAGTACTTC
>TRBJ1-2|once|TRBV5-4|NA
CASSLPGSGYTF
TGTGCCAGCAGCTTACCGGGATCCGGCTACACCTTC
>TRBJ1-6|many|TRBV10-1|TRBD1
CARTLGQGSYNSPLHF
TGCGCCAGAACGTTGGGACAGGGGTCCTATAATTCACCCCTCCACTTT
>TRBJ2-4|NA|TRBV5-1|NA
CASSLASDKNIQYF
TGCGCCAGCAGCTTGGCGTCGGACAAAAACATTCAGTACTTC
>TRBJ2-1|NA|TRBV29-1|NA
CSVGGTQSYNEQFF
TGCAGCGTTGGAGGGACCCAATCCTACAATGAGCAGTTCTTC
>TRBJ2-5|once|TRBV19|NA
CASSIGSGRQETQYF
TGTGCCAGTAGTATTGGCTCCGGCCGCCAAGAGACCCAGTACTTC
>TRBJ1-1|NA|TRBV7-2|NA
CASTDFLNTEAFF
TGTGCCAGCACGGACTTCCTGAACACTGAAGCTTTCTTT
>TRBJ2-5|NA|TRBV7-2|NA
CASSPRGPGTQYF
TGTGCCAGCAGCCCGAGGGGACCAGGGACCCAGTACTTC
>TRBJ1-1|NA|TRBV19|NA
CASTNRGRGVGNQAFF
TGTGCCAGTACGAACCGGGGCAGGGGTGTAGGCAACCAAGCTTTCTTT
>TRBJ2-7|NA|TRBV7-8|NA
CASSTPKRQGYEQYF
TGTGCCAGCAGCACCCCCAAAAGGCAGGGCTACGAGCAGTACTTC
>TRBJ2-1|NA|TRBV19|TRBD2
CASSQSGRGRAEQFF
TGTGCCAGTAGTCAAAGCGGGAGGGGGCGGGCTGAGCAGTTCTTC
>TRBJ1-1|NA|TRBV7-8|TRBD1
CASSTGQGNTEAFF
TGTGCCAGCAGCACGGGACAGGGTAACACTGAAGCTTTCTTT
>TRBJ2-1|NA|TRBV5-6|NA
CASSLELAYNEQFF
TGTGCCAGCAGCTTGGAACTAGCCTACAATGAGCAGTTCTTC
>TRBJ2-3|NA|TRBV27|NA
CASSPDRGPRTDTQYF
TGTGCCAGCAGTCCAGACCGGGGACCCCGCACAGATACGCAGTATTTT
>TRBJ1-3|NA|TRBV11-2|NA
CASSLSISGNTIYF
TGTGCCAGCAGCTTATCCATCTCTGGAAACACCATATATTTT
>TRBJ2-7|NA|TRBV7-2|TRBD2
CASSPDRGGYEQYF
TGTGCCAGCAGCCCTGACCGGGGGGGATACGAGCAGTACTTC
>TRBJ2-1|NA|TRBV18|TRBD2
CASSPTSGRNEQFF
TGTGCCAGCTCACCAACTAGCGGGAGGAATGAGCAGTTCTTC
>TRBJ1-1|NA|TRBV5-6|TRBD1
CASSLAGGATEAFF
TGTGCCAGCAGCTTGGCAGGGGGCGCGACTGAAGCTTTCTTT
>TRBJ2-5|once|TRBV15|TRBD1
CATSRAGQGLLYQETQYF
TGTGCCACCAGCAGAGCCGGACAGGGGCTCCTCTACCAAGAGACCCAGTACTTC
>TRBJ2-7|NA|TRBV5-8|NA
CASSLALALEQYF
TGTGCCAGCAGCTTGGCTCTAGCCCTAGAGCAGTACTTC
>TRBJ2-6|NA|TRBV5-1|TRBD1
CASSAGQEAGANVLTF
TGCGCCAGCAGCGCGGGACAGGAGGCTGGGGCCAACGTCCTGACTTTC
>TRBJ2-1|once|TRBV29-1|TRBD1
CSAEDRVVQFF
TGCAGCGCCGAGGACAGGGTTGTGCAGTTCTTC
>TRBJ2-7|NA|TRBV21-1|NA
CASSKGGAPPGEQYF
TGTGCCAGCAGCAAGGGGGGGGCCCCTCCGGGCGAGCAGTACTTC
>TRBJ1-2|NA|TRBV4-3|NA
CASSQDTGGGAPYGYTF
TGCGCCAGCAGCCAAGATACGGGGGGCGGGGCCCCCTATGGCTACACCTTC
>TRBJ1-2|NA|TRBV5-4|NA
CASSLGSGHLINRDYGYTF
TGTGCCAGCAGCTTGGGTTCCGGACACCTCATTAACCGGGACTATGGCTACACCTTC
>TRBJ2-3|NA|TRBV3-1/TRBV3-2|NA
CASSHGNTDTQYF
TGTGCCAGCAGCCATGGGAACACAGATACGCAGTATTTT
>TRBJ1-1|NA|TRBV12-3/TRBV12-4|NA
CASSTGIGFEAFF
TGTGCCAGCAGTACAGGGATAGGGTTTGAAGCTTTCTTT
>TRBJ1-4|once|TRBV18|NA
CASSPQGREKLFF
TGTGCCAGCTCACCACAGGGTAGGGAAAAACTGTTTTTT